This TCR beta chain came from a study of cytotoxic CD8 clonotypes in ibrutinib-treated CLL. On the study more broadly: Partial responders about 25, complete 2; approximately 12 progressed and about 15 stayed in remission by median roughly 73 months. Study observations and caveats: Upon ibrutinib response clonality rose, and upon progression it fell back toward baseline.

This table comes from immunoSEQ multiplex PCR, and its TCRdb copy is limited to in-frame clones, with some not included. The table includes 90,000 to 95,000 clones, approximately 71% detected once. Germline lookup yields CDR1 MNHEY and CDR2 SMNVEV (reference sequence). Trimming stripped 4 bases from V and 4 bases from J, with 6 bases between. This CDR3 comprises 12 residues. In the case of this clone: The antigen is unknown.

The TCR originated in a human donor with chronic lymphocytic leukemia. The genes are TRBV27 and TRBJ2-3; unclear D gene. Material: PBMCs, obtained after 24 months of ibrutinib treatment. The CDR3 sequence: CASSSLSDTQYF. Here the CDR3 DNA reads TGTGCCAGCAGTTCCCTCTCAGATACGCAGTATTTT.